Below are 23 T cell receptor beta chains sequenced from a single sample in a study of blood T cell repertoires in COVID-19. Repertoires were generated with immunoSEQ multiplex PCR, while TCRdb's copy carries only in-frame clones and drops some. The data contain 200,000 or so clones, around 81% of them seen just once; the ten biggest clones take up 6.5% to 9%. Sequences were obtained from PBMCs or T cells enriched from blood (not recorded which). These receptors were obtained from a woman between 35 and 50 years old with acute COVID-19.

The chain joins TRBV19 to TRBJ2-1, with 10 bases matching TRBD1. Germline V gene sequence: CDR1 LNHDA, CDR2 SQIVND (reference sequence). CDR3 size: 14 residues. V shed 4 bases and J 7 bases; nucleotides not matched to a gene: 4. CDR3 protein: CASSTRDRGNEQFF. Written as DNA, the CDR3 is TGTGCCAGTAGTACCCGGGACAGGGGAAATGAGCAGTTCTTC.

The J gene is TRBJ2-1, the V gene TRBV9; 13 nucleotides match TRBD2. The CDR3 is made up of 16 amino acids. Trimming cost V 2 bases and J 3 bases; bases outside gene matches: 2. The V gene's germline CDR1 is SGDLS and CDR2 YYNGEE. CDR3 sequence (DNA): TGTGCCAGCAGCGTCACTAGCGGGAGGGTCTACAATGAGCAGTTCTTC. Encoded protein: CASSVTSGRVYNEQFF.

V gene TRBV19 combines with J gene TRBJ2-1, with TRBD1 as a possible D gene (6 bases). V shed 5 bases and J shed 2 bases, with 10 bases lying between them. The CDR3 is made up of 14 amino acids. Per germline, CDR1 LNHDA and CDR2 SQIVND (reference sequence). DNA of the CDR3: TGTGCCAGTAGTCTCAGGACAGCCTACAATGAGCAGTTCTTC. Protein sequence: CASSLRTAYNEQFF. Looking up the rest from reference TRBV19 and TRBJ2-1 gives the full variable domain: DGGITQSPKYLFRKEGQNVTLSCEQNLNHDAMYWYRQDPGQGLRLIYYSQIVNDFQKGDIAEGYSVSREKKESFPLTVTSAQKNPTAFYLCASSLRTAYNEQFFGPGTRLTVL.

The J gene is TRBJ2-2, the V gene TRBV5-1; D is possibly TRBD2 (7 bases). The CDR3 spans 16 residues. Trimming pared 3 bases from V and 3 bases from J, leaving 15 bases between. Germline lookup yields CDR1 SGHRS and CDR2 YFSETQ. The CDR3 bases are TGCGCCAGCAGCTCCTCCGCGGGGGCCGACACCGGGGAGCTGTTTTTT. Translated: CASSSSAGADTGELFF. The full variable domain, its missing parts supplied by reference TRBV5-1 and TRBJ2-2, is KAGVTQTPRYLIKTRGQQVTLSCSPISGHRSVSWYQQTPGQGLQFLFEYFSETQRNKGNFPGRFSGRQFSNSRSEMNVSTLELGDSALYLCASSSSAGADTGELFFGEGSRLTVL.

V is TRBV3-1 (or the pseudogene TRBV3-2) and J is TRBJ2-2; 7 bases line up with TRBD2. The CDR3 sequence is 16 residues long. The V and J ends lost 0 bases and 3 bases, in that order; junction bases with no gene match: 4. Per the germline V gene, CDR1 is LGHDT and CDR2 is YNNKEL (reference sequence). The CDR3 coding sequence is TGTGCCAGCAGCCAAGATCCAAGCGGGGACACCGGGGAGCTGTTTTTT. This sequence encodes CASSQDPSGDTGELFF.

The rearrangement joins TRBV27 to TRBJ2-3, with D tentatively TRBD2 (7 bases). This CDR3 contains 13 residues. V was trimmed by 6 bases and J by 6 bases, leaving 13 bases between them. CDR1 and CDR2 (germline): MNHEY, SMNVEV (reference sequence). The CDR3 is CASRTGGLDTQYF. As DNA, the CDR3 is TGTGCCAGCAGAACGGGGGGCCTGGATACGCAGTATTTT.

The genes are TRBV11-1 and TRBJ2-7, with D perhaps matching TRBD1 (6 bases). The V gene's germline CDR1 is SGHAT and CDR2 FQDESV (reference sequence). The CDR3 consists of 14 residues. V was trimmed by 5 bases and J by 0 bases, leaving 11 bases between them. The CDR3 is CASSPDRFSYEQYF. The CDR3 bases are TGTGCCAGCAGCCCCGACAGGTTCTCCTACGAGCAGTACTTC.

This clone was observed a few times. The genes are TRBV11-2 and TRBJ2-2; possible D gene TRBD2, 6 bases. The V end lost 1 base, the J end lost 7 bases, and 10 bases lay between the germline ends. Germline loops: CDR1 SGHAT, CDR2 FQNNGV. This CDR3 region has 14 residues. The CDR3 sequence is CASSLGHGSGELFF. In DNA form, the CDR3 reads TGTGCCAGCAGCTTAGGTCACGGGAGCGGGGAGCTGTTTTTT. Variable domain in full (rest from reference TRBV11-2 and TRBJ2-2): EAGVAQSPRYKIIEKRQSVAFWCNPISGHATLYWYQQILGQGPKLLIQFQNNGVVDDSQLPKDRFSAERLKGVDSTLKIQPAKLEDSAVYLCASSLGHGSGELFFGEGSRLTVL.

The CDR3 spells CASKDRDTEAFF. CDR3 nucleotides: TGTGCCAGCAAGGACAGGGACACTGAAGCTTTCTTT. J is TRBJ1-1 and V is TRBV9; TRBD1 agrees at 8 bases. Trimming at V came to 6 bases and at J to 3 bases, leaving 1 base not matched to a gene. Germline assignment: CDR1 SGDLS and CDR2 YYNGEE. The CDR3 extends over 12 amino acids.

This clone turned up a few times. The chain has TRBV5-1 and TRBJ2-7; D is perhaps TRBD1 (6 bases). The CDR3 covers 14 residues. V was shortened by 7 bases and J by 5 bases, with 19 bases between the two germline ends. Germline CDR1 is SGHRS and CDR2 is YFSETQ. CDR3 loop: CASHGAGDSHEQYF. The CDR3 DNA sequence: TGCGCCAGCCACGGGGCAGGGGATTCCCACGAGCAGTACTTC.

Here the CDR3 reads CSASGSGGLGTGELFF. In DNA, the CDR3 is TGCAGTGCTAGTGGTTCAGGGGGCCTCGGGACCGGGGAGCTGTTTTTT. The rearrangement links TRBV20-1 to TRBJ2-2; 8 bases align to TRBD1. CDR3 size: 16 residues. V shed 3 bases, J shed 5 bases, and the junction held 11 bases outside the gene matches. Germline lookup yields CDR1 DFQATT and CDR2 SNEGSKA (reference sequence).

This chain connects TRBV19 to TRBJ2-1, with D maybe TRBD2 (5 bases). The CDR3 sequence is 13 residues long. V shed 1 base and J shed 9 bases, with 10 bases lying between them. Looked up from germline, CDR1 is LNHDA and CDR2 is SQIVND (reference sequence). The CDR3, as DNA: TGTGCCAGTAGTATAGCGGGGATTGGTGAGCAGTTCTTC. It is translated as CASSIAGIGEQFF.

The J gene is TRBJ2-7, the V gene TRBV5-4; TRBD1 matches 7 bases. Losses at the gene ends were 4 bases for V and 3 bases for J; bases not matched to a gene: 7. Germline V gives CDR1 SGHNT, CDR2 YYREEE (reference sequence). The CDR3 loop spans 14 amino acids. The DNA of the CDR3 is TGTGCCAGCAGCGCAATCGGACAGGACTACGAGCAGTACTTC. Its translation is CASSAIGQDYEQYF.

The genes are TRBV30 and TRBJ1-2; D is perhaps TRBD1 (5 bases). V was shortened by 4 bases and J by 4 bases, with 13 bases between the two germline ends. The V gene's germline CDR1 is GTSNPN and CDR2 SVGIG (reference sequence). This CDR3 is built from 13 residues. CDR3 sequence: CAWTGKDSYGYTF. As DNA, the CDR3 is TGTGCCTGGACAGGGAAAGATAGCTATGGCTACACCTTC.

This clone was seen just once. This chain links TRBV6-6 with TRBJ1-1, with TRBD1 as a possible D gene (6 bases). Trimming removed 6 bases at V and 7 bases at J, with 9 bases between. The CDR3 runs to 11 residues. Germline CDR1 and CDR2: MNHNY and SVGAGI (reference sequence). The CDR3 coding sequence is TGTGCCAGCAGGGGGACAATTGAAGCTTTCTTT. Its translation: CASRGTIEAFF.

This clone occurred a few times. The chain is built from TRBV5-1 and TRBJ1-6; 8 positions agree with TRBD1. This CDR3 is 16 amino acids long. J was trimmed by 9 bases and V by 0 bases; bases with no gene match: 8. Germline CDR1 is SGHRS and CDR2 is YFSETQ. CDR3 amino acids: CASSLETGVRSSPLHF. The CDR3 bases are TGCGCCAGCAGCTTGGAGACAGGGGTAAGGAGTTCACCCCTCCACTTT.

The CDR3 reads CASPGGVAGGDATDTQYF. The CDR3 region has the DNA TGTGCCAGCCCGGGTGGGGTAGCGGGAGGGGATGCCACAGATACGCAGTATTTT. The V gene is TRBV21-1, the J gene TRBJ2-3; the D segment call TRBD2 is taken from the table without a DNA check. TRBV21-1 is designated a pseudogene. This CDR3 has 18 residues.

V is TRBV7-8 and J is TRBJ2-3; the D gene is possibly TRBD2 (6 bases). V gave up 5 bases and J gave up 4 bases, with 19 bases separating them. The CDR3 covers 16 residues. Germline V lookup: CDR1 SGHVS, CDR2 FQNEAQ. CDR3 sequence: CASSRDRLGSADTQYF. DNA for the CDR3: TGTGCCAGCAGCCGAGACCGACTAGGTTCTGCAGATACGCAGTATTTT.

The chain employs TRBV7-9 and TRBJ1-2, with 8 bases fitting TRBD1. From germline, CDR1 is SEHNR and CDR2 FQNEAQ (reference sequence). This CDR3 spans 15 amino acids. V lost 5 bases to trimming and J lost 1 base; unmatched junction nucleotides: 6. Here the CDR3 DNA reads TGTGCCAGCAGCCCCCGGGACAGGATTAACTATGGCTACACCTTC. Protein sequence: CASSPRDRINYGYTF.

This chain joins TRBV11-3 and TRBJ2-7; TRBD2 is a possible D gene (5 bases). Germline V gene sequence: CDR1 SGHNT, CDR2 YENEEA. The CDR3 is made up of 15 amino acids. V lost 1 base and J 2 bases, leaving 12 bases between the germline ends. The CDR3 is CASSLGVGVTYEQYF. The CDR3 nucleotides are TGTGCCAGCAGCTTAGGGGTGGGAGTAACCTACGAGCAGTACTTC.

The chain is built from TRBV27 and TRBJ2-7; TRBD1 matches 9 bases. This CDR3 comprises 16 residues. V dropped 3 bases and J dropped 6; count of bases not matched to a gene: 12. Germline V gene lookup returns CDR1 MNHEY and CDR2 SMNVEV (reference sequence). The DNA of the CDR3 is TGTGCCAGCAGTTTTTCACCTAGGGGACAGGGAGGCGAGCAGTACTTC. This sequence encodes CASSFSPRGQGGEQYF.

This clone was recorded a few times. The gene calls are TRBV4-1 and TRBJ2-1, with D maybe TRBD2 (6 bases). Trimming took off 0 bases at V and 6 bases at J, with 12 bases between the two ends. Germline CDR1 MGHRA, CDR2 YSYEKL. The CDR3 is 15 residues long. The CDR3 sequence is CASSQDRRTINEQFF. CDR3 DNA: TGCGCCAGCAGCCAAGACCGAAGGACTATCAATGAGCAGTTCTTC.

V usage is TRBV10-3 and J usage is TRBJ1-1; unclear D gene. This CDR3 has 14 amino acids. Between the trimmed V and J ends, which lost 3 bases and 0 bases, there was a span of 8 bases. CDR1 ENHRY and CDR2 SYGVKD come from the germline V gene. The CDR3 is CAISDRPVNTEAFF. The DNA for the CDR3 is TGTGCCATCAGTGACAGGCCGGTGAACACTGAAGCTTTCTTT.